This T cell receptor beta chain emerged from a study of cytomegalovirus exposure and HLA in healthy donors. J lost 2 bases, V lost 4 bases, and 10 bases had no gene match. Germline V gene lookup returns CDR1 SGHTA and CDR2 FQGNSA. The CDR3 contains 18 residues. Both 60 Vbeta primers and 13 Jbeta primers went into the PCR. The assay was immunoSEQ multiplex PCR, and TCRdb's table has in-frame clones only and misses some. Of about 190,000 clones in the sample, roughly 79% were seen once. Sequencing was performed on PBMCs. The chain carries TRBV7-2 and TRBJ2-1; TRBD2 aligns across 11 bases. This TCR derives from a woman under 30 in good health and CMV-seronegative. The CDR3 nucleotides are TGTGCCAGCAGCTGGAGGGGGCTAGCGGGAGGTACCTACAATGAGCAGTTCTTC. Its protein is CASSWRGLAGGTYNEQFF.